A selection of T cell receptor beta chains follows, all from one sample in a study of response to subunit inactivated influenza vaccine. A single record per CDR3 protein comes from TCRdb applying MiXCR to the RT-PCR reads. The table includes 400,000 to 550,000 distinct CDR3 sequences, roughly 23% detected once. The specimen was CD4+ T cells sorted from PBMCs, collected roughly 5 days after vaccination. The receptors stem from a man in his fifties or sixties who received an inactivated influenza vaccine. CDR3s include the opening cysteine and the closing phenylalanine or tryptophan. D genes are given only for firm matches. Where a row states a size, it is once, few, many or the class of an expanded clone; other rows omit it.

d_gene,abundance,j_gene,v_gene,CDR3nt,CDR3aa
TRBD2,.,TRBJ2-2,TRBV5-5,TGTGCCAGCAGCTTGTTTAGCGGGCAACCCGGGGAGCTGTTTTTT,CASSLFSGQPGELFF
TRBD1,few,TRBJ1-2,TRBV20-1,TGCAGTGCTAGAGAGGGACAGGGGGCGCGAGGCTACACCTTC,CSAREGQGARGYTF
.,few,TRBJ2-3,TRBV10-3,TGTGCCATCAGCGAGGAGTCCCCTAGCACAGATACGCAGTATTTT,CAISEESPSTDTQYF
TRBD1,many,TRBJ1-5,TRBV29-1,TGCAGCGTACAGGGGAGCAATCAGCCCCAGCATTTT,CSVQGSNQPQHF
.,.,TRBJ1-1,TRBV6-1,TGTGCCAGCAGAGGACAGTTAATGAACACTGAAGCTTTCTTT,CASRGQLMNTEAFF
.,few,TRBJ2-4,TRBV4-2,TGTGCCAGCAGCCAAGATCCAGGAGGGGGCAAAAACATTCAGTACTTC,CASSQDPGGGKNIQYF
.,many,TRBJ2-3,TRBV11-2,TGTGCCAGCAGCTTAGATGGAGATACGCAGTATTTT,CASSLDGDTQYF
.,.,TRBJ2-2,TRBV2,TGTGCCAGCAGTAGGTTCCAGACGAACACCGGGGAGCTGTTTTTT,CASSRFQTNTGELFF
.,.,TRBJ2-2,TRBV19,TGTGCCAGTAGTATCGGGGCAGGTGTCACCGGGGAGCTGTTTTTT,CASSIGAGVTGELFF
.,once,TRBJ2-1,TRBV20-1,TGCAGTGCTAGAGTCCTAGCGTTTTACAATGAGCAGTTCTTC,CSARVLAFYNEQFF
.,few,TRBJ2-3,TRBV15,TGTGCCACCAGCAGAGTTTCGGCAGGGGAGTATCCAGATACGCAGTATTTT,CATSRVSAGEYPDTQYF
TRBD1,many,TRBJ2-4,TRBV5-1,TGCGCCAGCAGCTTGCGACAGGGACAAGGAAACATTCAGTACTTC,CASSLRQGQGNIQYF
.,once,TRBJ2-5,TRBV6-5,TGTGCCAGCAGTTACCTCAGGGGGACCCAGTACTTC,CASSYLRGTQYF
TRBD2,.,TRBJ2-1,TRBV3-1,TGTGCCAGCAGCCAAGTCCCGCGGACTAGCGGACGCTCCTACAATGAGCAGTTCTTC,CASSQVPRTSGRSYNEQFF
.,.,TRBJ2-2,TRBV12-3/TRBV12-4,TGTGCCAGCAAGACCTCGAGCACCGGGGAGCTGTTTTTT,CASKTSSTGELFF
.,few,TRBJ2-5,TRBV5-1,TGCGCCAGCAGCAAGGGACTCACCGAAGAGACCCAGTACTTC,CASSKGLTEETQYF
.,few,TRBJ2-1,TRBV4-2,TGTGCCAGCAGCCAAGACTGGGGGCCACTAAATGAGCAGTTCTTC,CASSQDWGPLNEQFF
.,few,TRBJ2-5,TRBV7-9,TGTGCCAGCAGCTTAGAAGGTAGCGGACCGTCGGAGACCCAGTACTTC,CASSLEGSGPSETQYF
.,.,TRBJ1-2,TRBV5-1,TGCGCCAGCAGCTTGAACAGGGACAACTATGGCTACACCTTC,CASSLNRDNYGYTF
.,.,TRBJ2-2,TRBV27,TGTGCCAGCAGTACCCACCCACGGCCAGTTAACACCGGGGAGCTGTTTTTT,CASSTHPRPVNTGELFF
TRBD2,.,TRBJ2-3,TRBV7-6,TGTGCCAGCAGCTCGAGGACTAGCGGGGACTTTAAATCAGATACGCAGTATTTT,CASSSRTSGDFKSDTQYF
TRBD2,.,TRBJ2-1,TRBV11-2,TGTGCCAGCAGCCCGCTATCCAGGACTAGCGGACTTAGCTCCTACAATGAGCAGTTCTTC,CASSPLSRTSGLSSYNEQFF
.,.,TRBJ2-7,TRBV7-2,TGTGCCAGCAGCTTAGAGTGGGGGAGAAGCTACGAGCAGTACTTC,CASSLEWGRSYEQYF
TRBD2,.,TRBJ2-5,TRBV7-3,TGTGCCACCTCCCTGTCGGGAGGGCGGACCCAGTACTTC,CATSLSGGRTQYF
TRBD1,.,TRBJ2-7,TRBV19,TGTGCCAGTAGTAACGGACAGGTTCTCTCCTACGAGCAGTACTTC,CASSNGQVLSYEQYF
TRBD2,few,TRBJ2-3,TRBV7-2,TGTGCCAGCAGTACCCGGGGGGGCCCAGATACGCAGTATTTT,CASSTRGGPDTQYF
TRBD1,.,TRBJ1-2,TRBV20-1,TGCTGTGCTAGAGATAGGTGGGAGACAGGGTGGTATGGCTACACCTTC,CCARDRWETGWYGYTF
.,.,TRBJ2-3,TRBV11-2,TGTGCCAGCAGCCCTCTGTCACTAGCAGACCCCACAGATACGCAGTATTTT,CASSPLSLADPTDTQYF